This record covers a single TCR beta chain. The data were taken from a study of control samples from healthy donors and cancer patients. Assay: immunoSEQ multiplex PCR; the TCRdb copy retains only in-frame clones and omits some. The sample shows around 140,000 clones, under 90% of them seen only once. Trimming cost V 3 bases and J 2 bases; bases outside gene matches: 6. Germline assignment: CDR1 MDHEN and CDR2 SYDVKM. This CDR3 is 16 amino acids long. Sequenced material: PBMCs. The receptor comes from a man aged 45 to 65 with head and neck cancer. V is TRBV28 and J is TRBJ1-1, with 10 bases fitting TRBD1. Written as DNA, the CDR3 is TGTGCCAGCAGTTTGGCCGGACAGGGGGTTAACACTGAAGCTTTCTTT. Encoded protein: CASSLAGQGVNTEAFF.